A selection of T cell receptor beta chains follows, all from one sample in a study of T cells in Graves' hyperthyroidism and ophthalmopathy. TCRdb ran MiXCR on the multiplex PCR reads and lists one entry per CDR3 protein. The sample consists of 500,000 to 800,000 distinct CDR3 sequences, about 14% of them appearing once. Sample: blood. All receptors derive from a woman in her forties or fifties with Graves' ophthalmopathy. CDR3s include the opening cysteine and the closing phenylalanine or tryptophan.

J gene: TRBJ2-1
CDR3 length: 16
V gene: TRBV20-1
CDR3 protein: CSARRTGQGFLNEQFF

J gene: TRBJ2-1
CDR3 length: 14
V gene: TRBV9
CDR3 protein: CASSLSGASYEQFF

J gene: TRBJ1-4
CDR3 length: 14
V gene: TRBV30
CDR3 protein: CAWTTGFGNEKLFF

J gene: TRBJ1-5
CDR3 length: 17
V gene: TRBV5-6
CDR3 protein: CASSRGQGPYSNQPQHF

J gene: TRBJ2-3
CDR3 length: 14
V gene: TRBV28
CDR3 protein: CASSTGWSADTQYF

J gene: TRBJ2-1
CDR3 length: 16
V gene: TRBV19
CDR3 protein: CASSIGGGSGGNEQFF

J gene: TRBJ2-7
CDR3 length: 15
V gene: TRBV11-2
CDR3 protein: CASSPGQIYSYEQYF

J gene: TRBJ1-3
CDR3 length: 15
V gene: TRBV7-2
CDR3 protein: CASSPQPSSGNTIYF

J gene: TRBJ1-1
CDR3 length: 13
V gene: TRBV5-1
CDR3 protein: CASSKAANTEAFF

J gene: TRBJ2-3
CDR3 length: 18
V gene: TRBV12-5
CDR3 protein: CASGLSRRLAGPSDTQYF

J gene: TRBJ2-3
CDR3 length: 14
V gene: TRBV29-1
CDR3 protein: CSVESLAGGDTQYF

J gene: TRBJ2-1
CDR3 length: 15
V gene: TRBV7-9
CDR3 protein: CASRQAGASYNEQFF

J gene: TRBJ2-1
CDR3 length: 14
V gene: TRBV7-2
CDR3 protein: CASNIPSSYNEQFF

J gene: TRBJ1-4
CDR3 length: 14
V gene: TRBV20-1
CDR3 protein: CSARVSGTTEKLFF

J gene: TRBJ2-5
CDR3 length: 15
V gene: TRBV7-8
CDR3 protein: CASSHRGTAQETQYF

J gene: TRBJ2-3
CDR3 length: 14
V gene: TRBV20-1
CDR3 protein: CSASDQGAGDTQYF

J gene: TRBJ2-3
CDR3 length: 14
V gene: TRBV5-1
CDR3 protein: CASSGSQGQDTQYF

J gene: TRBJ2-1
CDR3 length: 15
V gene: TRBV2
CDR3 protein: CASSRTGTGGSEQFF

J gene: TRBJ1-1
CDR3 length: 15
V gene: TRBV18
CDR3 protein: CASSPPGSQGTEAFF

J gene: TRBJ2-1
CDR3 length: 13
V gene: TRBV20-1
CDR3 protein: CSAREVAPNEQFF

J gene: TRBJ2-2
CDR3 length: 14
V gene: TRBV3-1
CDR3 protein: CASGGQTNTGELFF

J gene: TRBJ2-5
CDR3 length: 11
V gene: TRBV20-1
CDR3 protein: CSASAPETQYF

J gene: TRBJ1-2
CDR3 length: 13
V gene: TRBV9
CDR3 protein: CASSPDTNYGYTF

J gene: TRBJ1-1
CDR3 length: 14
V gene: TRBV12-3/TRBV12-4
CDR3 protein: CASSPRDRGTEAFF

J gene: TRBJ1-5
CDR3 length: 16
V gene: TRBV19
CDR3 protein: CASSIETGGSNQPQHF

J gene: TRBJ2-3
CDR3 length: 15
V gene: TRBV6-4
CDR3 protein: CASSRGTSGADTQYF

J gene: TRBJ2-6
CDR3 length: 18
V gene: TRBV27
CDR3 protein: CASSLGVGQGSGVNVLTF

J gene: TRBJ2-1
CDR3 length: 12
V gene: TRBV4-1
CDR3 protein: CASSLRPGEQFF

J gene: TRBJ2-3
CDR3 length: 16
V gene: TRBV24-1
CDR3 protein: CATSDRTSGRTDTQYF

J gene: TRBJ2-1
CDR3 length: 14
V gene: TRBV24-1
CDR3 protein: CATSERDSYNEQFF

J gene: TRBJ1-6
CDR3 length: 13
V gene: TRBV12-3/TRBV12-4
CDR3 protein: CASSLQGDSPLHF

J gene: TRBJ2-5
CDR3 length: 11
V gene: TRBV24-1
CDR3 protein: CATSGGETQYF